Following are 24 T cell receptor beta chains from one sample sequenced in a study of blood T cell repertoires in COVID-19 (dated by TCRdb to 2018 to 2020). The method behind the library was the immunoSEQ multiplex PCR assay. TCRdb took over this immuneACCESS table, retaining in-frame rearrangements with V and J assigned. Such tables are incomplete; in checked studies, under half of the missing clones stem from an unresolved V gene, and the remainder is unexplained. The sample has around 300,000 clones on record, about 89% of them singletons. Approximately 2.2% of the sample lies in the top ten. Material: peripheral blood. The source is a man over 45 with acute or convalescent COVID-19.

The V call is TRBV6-6, the J call TRBJ1-1; 9 bases map to TRBD1. The CDR3 has 14 residues. In germline, CDR1 is MNHNY, CDR2 SVGAGI (reference sequence). Trimming took 3 bases from V and 5 from J; bases not matched to a gene: 4. CDR3 nucleotides: TGTGCCAGCAGTTATGACAGGGGGTCTACTGAAGCTTTCTTT. Translating gives CASSYDRGSTEAFF.

The V and J genes are TRBV12-3 or TRBV12-4 and TRBJ1-2; TRBD1 matches at 8 bases. CDR3 length: 12 residues. After removal of 10 bases from V and 4 bases from J, the junction contained 5 bases not matched to a gene. CDR3 DNA sequence: TGTGCCACCACCGGACAGGGCTATGGCTACACCTTC. This gives the protein CATTGQGYGYTF.

The CDR3 region has the DNA TGTGCTAGTCAGCGGGGGGCCTTTGGAGTCGCAGATACGCAGTATTTT. It codes for CASQRGAFGVADTQYF. The J gene is TRBJ2-3, the V gene TRBV7-7, with 9 bases that match TRBD2. This CDR3 has 16 residues. CDR1 is SSHAT, CDR2 FNYEAQ, per germline (reference sequence).

The rearrangement uses TRBV14 and TRBJ2-5; weak D call: TRBD2 (6 bases). Trimming removed 4 bases at V and 4 bases at J, with 19 bases between. The CDR3 covers 16 residues. Germline V CDR1 and CDR2: SGHDN, FVKESK. CDR3 in amino acids: CASSRATGVTRETQYF. The CDR3 region has the DNA TGTGCCAGCAGCCGCGCTACGGGGGTAACAAGAGAGACCCAGTACTTC.

The chain carries TRBV19 and TRBJ1-4, with D unresolved. The V end was cut by 1 base, the J end by 7 bases, with 16 bases between. There are 16 residues in the CDR3. The germline CDR1 and CDR2 sequences are LNHDA and SQIVND (reference sequence). CDR3 in DNA: TGTGCCAGTAGTATAGGTTTGACTTCGACGGGTGAAAAACTGTTTTTT. This codes for CASSIGLTSTGEKLFF.

The rearrangement uses TRBV19 and TRBJ1-1; D remains unclear. The CDR3 is made up of 15 amino acids. Trimming took off 1 base at V and 1 base at J, with 10 bases between the two ends. Looked up from germline, CDR1 is LNHDA and CDR2 is SQIVND (reference sequence). The chain's CDR3 is CASSIAAVENTEAFF. In DNA, the CDR3 is TGTGCCAGTAGTATAGCAGCGGTGGAGAACACTGAAGCTTTCTTT. Drawing the rest from reference TRBV19 and TRBJ1-1, the complete variable domain is DGGITQSPKYLFRKEGQNVTLSCEQNLNHDAMYWYRQDPGQGLRLIYYSQIVNDFQKGDIAEGYSVSREKKESFPLTVTSAQKNPTAFYLCASSIAAVENTEAFFGQGTRLTVV.

This clone was recorded only once. V is TRBV7-9 and J is TRBJ1-6, with 11 nucleotides matching TRBD1. Germline-derived CDR1 and CDR2 are SEHNR and FQNEAQ (reference sequence). With 7 bases clipped from V and 8 bases from J, the junction kept 4 bases outside the gene matches. This CDR3 contains 14 residues. This CDR3 reads CASTLGQGDSPLHF. In nucleotides, the CDR3 is TGTGCCAGCACCTTGGGACAGGGGGATTCACCCCTCCACTTT.

The CDR3 region is CASSLARTSGLNEQFF. CDR3 in DNA: TGTGCCAGCAGCTTAGCTCGGACTAGCGGGCTCAATGAGCAGTTCTTC. V and J are TRBV7-6 and TRBJ2-1; 11 bases align to TRBD2. The CDR3 covers 16 residues. Losses at the gene ends were 0 bases for V and 6 bases for J; bases not matched to a gene: 4. The germline CDR1 and CDR2 sequences are SGHVS and FNYEAQ.

V usage is TRBV7-8 and J usage is TRBJ1-5, with 8 bases identical to TRBD1. The J segment lost 1 base and the V segment lost 5 bases, leaving 7 bases of the junction unmatched. The length of the CDR3 is 16 residues. CDR1 and CDR2 from the germline V gene are SGHVS and FQNEAQ. Written as DNA, the CDR3 is TGTGCCAGCAGCCCACAGGGGGGACTAAGCAATCAGCCCCAGCATTTT. It specifies CASSPQGGLSNQPQHF. Based on the CDR3 plus reference TRBV7-8 and TRBJ1-5, the full variable domain is GAGVSQSPRYKVAKRGQDVALRCDPISGHVSLFWYQQALGQGPEFLTYFQNEAQLDKSGLPSDRFFAERPEGSVSTLKIQRTQQEDSAVYLCASSPQGGLSNQPQHFGDGTRLSIL.

This clone was counted at least ten times. The chain is built from TRBV19 and TRBJ1-2, with a tentative D call TRBD1 (5 bases). The length of the CDR3 is 14 residues. V was trimmed by 3 bases and J by 4 bases, leaving 12 bases between them. Germline V gene lookup returns CDR1 LNHDA and CDR2 SQIVND (reference sequence). The CDR3 protein is CASSIIGAGYGYTF. DNA for the CDR3: TGTGCCAGTAGTATCATAGGGGCTGGCTATGGCTACACCTTC.

There are a few counts of this clone. The V gene is TRBV5-1, the J gene TRBJ2-7, with D possibly being TRBD2 (6 bases). From germline, CDR1 is SGHRS and CDR2 YFSETQ. V lost 5 bases to trimming and J lost 4 bases, with 16 bases between them. The CDR3 loop spans 14 amino acids. The CDR3 is CASSNWGAGYEQYF. CDR3 nucleotide sequence: TGCGCCAGCAGTAACTGGGGCGCGGGGTACGAGCAGTACTTC.

This clone came up once. V gene TRBV19 combines with J gene TRBJ1-5; unclear D gene. CDR3 length: 14 residues. Germline V lookup: CDR1 LNHDA, CDR2 SQIVND (reference sequence). V was shortened by 5 bases and J by 7 bases, with 15 bases between the two germline ends. CDR3 residues: CASSAPGIGQPQHF. DNA of the CDR3: TGTGCCAGTAGTGCCCCGGGGATTGGGCAGCCCCAGCATTTT.

The chain links TRBV7-8 to TRBJ1-1, with D perhaps matching TRBD1 (5 bases). V shed 1 base and J shed 4 bases, with 13 bases lying between them. The V gene's germline CDR1 is SGHVS and CDR2 FQNEAQ. The CDR3 runs to 15 residues. In DNA form, the CDR3 reads TGTGCCAGCAGCTTAGGGGGGGATTGGGGCACTGAAGCTTTCTTT. It encodes CASSLGGDWGTEAFF.

This clone was seen a single time. The gene calls are TRBV10-3 and TRBJ1-1; no firm D call. Germline-derived CDR1 and CDR2 are ENHRY and SYGVKD. V shed 4 bases and J shed 0 bases, with 6 bases lying between them. This CDR3 spans 13 amino acids. The CDR3 sequence: CAISGLLNTEAFF. The CDR3 DNA sequence: TGTGCCATCAGTGGGCTGTTGAACACTGAAGCTTTCTTT.

With regard to this clone: The junction does not match germline at one end; this may be a read error. The V gene is TRBV5-6, the J gene TRBJ1-2; 7 nucleotides line up with TRBD1. This CDR3 is 14 amino acids long. The germline gives CDR1 SGHDT, CDR2 YYEEEE. CDR3 residues: CASTLGQQSYGYTF. The CDR3 DNA reads TGTGCCAGCACCTTGGGACAGCAGAGCTATGGCTACACCTTC.

This chain uses TRBV5-4 with TRBJ1-1, with D maybe TRBD1 (5 bases). The CDR3 is made up of 13 amino acids. Trimming shortened V by 4 bases and J by 2 bases, and 9 bases separated the two germline ends. CDR1 SGHNT and CDR2 YYREEE come from the germline V gene (reference sequence). The CDR3 is CASSPQANTEAFF. The CDR3 region has the DNA TGTGCCAGCAGCCCACAGGCAAACACTGAAGCTTTCTTT.

The chain employs TRBV29-1 and TRBJ1-1; D unclear. Germline V gene sequence: CDR1 SQVTM, CDR2 ANQGSEA. Trimming pared 4 bases from V and 2 bases from J, leaving 8 bases between. CDR3 size: 12 residues. In DNA form, the CDR3 reads TGCAGCGTTGTTTGGCTTAACACTGAAGCTTTCTTT. Protein: CSVVWLNTEAFF. The whole variable domain, remainder taken from reference TRBV29-1 and TRBJ1-1, is SAVISQKPSRDICQRGTSLTIQCQVDSQVTMMFWYRQQPGQSLTLIATANQGSEATYESGFVIDKFPISRPNLTFSTLTVSNMSPEDSSIYLCSVVWLNTEAFFGQGTRLTVV.

This clone was detected once. The chain uses TRBV12-3 or TRBV12-4 and TRBJ1-1, with no clear D. Deletions cut 3 bases from V and 5 bases from J, with 4 bases between. This CDR3 comprises 11 residues. The CDR3 DNA follows: TGTGCCAGCAGTTTGAGGACTGAAGCTTTCTTT. The encoded protein is CASSLRTEAFF.

V usage is TRBV28 and J usage is TRBJ2-1; a possible D gene is TRBD2 (6 bases). The germline CDR1 and CDR2 sequences are MDHEN and SYDVKM. The CDR3 length is 13 residues. V lost 8 bases and J 8 bases, leaving 16 bases between the germline ends. In nucleotides, the CDR3 is TGTGCCAGCGTACGGGGGATCGGGGATGAGCAGTTCTTC. Its protein is CASVRGIGDEQFF.

The chain recombines TRBV4-1 with TRBJ1-6; possible D gene TRBD1, 5 bases. Germline values: CDR1 MGHRA, CDR2 YSYEKL. Trimming pared 0 bases from V and 0 bases from J, leaving 12 bases between. This CDR3 spans 18 amino acids. CDR3 nucleotides: TGCGCCAGCAGCCAAGATGTTTTAAGGGGCTCCTATAATTCACCCCTCCACTTT. Translating it yields CASSQDVLRGSYNSPLHF.

The chain employs TRBV5-1 and TRBJ2-7; D possibly corresponds to TRBD2 (7 bases). The CDR3 runs 14 residues. The germline V gene has CDR1 SGHRS and CDR2 YFSETQ. V lost 0 bases to trimming and J lost 5 bases, with 12 bases between them. The CDR3 DNA is TGCGCCAGCAGCTTGGAACGGGGGGCCAACGAGCAGTACTTC. Its protein is CASSLERGANEQYF.

This chain joins TRBV21-1 and TRBJ2-4; the table gives TRBD1 as D, unverified against the DNA. TRBV21-1 is noted as a pseudogene. This CDR3 has 17 residues. DNA for the CDR3: TGTGCCAGCAGCGCTCCGACAGGGACTGGGGCCAAAAACATTCAGTACTTC. Encoded protein: CASSAPTGTGAKNIQYF.

This clone appeared once. This chain joins TRBV5-6 and TRBJ1-1; TRBD1 matches at 7 bases. V lost 2 bases to trimming and J lost 6 bases; unmatched junction nucleotides: 10. The CDR3 sequence is 15 residues long. Germline CDR1 is SGHDT and CDR2 is YYEEEE. The CDR3 DNA is TGTGCCAGCAGCTTTAGACAGGGCTTTCATGCTGAAGCTTTCTTT. Translated, it gives CASSFRQGFHAEAFF.

The chain joins TRBV25-1 to TRBJ1-1, with D perhaps matching TRBD1 (5 bases). CDR1 is MGHDK and CDR2 is SYGVNS in the germline V gene. The CDR3 contains 12 residues. V shed 6 bases and J shed 1 base, with 6 bases lying between them. CDR3 loop: CASRTANTEAFF. CDR3 nucleotide sequence: TGTGCCAGCAGGACAGCGAACACTGAAGCTTTCTTT. Full variable domain (rest looked up from reference TRBV25-1 and TRBJ1-1): EADIYQTPRYLVIGTGKKITLECSQTMGHDKMYWYQQDPGMELHLIHYSYGVNSTEKGDLSSESTVSRIRTEHFPLTLESARPSHTSQYLCASRTANTEAFFGQGTRLTVV.